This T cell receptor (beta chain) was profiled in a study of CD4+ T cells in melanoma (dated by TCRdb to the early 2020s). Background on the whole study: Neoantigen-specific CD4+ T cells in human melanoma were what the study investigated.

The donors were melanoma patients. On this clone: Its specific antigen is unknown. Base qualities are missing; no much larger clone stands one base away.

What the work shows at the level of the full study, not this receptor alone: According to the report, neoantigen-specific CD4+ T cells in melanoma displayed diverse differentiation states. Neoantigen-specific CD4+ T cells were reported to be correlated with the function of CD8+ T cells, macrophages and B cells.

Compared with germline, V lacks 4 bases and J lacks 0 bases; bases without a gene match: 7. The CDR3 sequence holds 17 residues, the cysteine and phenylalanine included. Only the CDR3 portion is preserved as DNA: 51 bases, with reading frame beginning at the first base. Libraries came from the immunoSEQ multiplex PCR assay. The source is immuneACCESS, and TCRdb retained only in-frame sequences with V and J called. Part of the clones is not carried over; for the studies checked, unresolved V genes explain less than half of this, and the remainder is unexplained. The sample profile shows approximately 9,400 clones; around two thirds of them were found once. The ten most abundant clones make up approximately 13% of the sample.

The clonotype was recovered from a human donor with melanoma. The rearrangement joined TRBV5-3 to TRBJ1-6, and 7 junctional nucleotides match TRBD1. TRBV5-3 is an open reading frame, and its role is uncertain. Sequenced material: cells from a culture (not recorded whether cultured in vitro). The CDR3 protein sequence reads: CARSRKGDSSYNSPLHF. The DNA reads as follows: TGTGCCAGAAGCCGTAAGGGGGACAGCTCCTATAATTCACCCCTCCACTTT.